These 14 T cell receptor beta chains were all obtained from the same sample, sequenced in a study of T cells in Graves' hyperthyroidism and ophthalmopathy. TCR beta CDR3 region amplification was performed from RNA transcripts. RT-PCR in the first round (using the HTBI primer set) targeted the TCR CDR3. TCRdb passed the multiplex PCR reads through MiXCR, listing each CDR3 protein once. This sample has 250,000 or so distinct CDR3 sequences, with nearly 15% found just once. Input material: blood. All receptors derive from a woman between 50 and 59 years old with Graves' hyperthyroidism that later progressed to Graves' ophthalmopathy.

The V and J genes are TRBV10-1 and TRBJ2-7; 8 bases fit TRBD2. This CDR3 has 14 amino acids. CDR1 and CDR2 from the germline V gene are WNHNN and SYGVQD (reference sequence). V was pared by 6 bases and J by 3 bases, with 7 bases of the junction left unmatched. The CDR3 DNA reads TGCGCCAGCAGGCCTAGCGGGTACAACTACGAGCAGTACTTC. It encodes CASRPSGYNYEQYF.

This clonotype was detected ten times or more. The chain recombines TRBV24-1 with TRBJ2-2; D is possibly TRBD2 (5 bases). Germline V gene sequence: CDR1 KGHDR, CDR2 SFDVKD. V was cut by 6 bases and J by 4 bases, with 20 bases left in between. This CDR3 has 17 residues. CDR3 residues: CATSFTHTRSGTGELFF. The CDR3 coding sequence is TGTGCCACCAGTTTTACTCATACCCGCAGCGGCACCGGGGAGCTGTTTTTT.

To note about this clonotype: This may stem from a read error, because a much larger clone lies one nucleotide away. V usage is TRBV7-8 and J usage is TRBJ2-3; no reliable D call. Germline V CDR1 and CDR2: SGHVS, FQNEAQ. The germline V and J ends were trimmed by 6 bases and 1 base, with 11 bases remaining between them. The CDR3 runs 14 residues. The CDR3 bases are TGTGCCAGCAGTCTAACGATAGGCACAGATACGCAGTATTTT. It codes for CASSLTIGTDTQYF.

Many counts were recorded for this clonotype. J is TRBJ2-6 and V is TRBV5-5; D remains unclear. The V end was cut by 3 bases, the J end by 2 bases, with 9 bases between. In germline, CDR1 is SGHKS, CDR2 YYEKEE (reference sequence). CDR3 length equals 15 residues. The CDR3 sequence: CASSWPPAGANVLTF. Written as DNA, the CDR3 is TGTGCCAGCAGCTGGCCCCCCGCTGGGGCCAACGTCCTGACTTTC.

This clonotype came up a few times. The V and J genes are TRBV7-9 and TRBJ2-5; D is unclear. CDR3 length: 13 residues. CDR1 is SEHNR and CDR2 is FQNEAQ in the germline V gene (reference sequence). V was trimmed by 6 bases and J by 2 bases, leaving 10 bases between them. In DNA form, the CDR3 reads TGTGCCAGCAGACTGGACGTACAAGAGACCCAGTACTTC. Translation gives CASRLDVQETQYF. Full variable domain (remainder filled in from reference TRBV7-9 and TRBJ2-5): DTGVSQNPRHKITKRGQNVTFRCDPISEHNRLYWYRQTLGQGPEFLTYFQNEAQLEKSRLLSDRFSAERPKGSFSTLEIQRTEQGDSAMYLCASRLDVQETQYFGPGTRLLVL.

This clonotype was found a few times. The gene calls are TRBV29-1 and TRBJ1-4, with TRBD1 identical over 7 bases. The V and J ends lost 6 bases and 7 bases, in that order; junction bases with no gene match: 2. From germline, CDR1 is SQVTM and CDR2 ANQGSEA. This CDR3 spans 11 amino acids. The CDR3 nucleotides read TGCAGCGTAAACAGGGGTGAAAAACTGTTTTTT. As protein: CSVNRGEKLFF.

The chain carries TRBV5-8 and TRBJ1-5; TRBD1 agrees at 10 bases. The junction had 5 bases not matched to a gene; V was cut back by 4 bases and J by 1 base. Germline assignment: CDR1 SGHTS and CDR2 YDEGEE. The CDR3 length is 16 residues. The CDR3 region has the DNA TGTGCCAGCAGCCGACAGGGGGCATGGAGCAATCAGCCCCAGCATTTT. As protein: CASSRQGAWSNQPQHF.

This clonotype was picked up many times. V is TRBV7-8 and J is TRBJ2-2, with 16 positions matching TRBD2. Trimming cost V 4 bases and J 15 bases; bases outside gene matches: 8. This CDR3 is 15 amino acids long. Looked up from germline, CDR1 is SGHVS and CDR2 is FQNEAQ. DNA for the CDR3: TGTGCCAGCAGCTCCCCCGGGACTAGCGGGAGGGCGGTGTTTTTT. Translation: CASSSPGTSGRAVFF.

This clonotype was counted ten times or more. This chain joins TRBV7-2 and TRBJ2-2; D not resolved. CDR3 length: 15 residues. The V gene's germline CDR1 is SGHTA and CDR2 FQGNSA. Trimming shortened V by 0 bases and J by 5 bases, and 10 bases separated the two germline ends. CDR3 sequence: CASSLATVRTGELFF. The CDR3 coding sequence is TGTGCCAGCAGCTTAGCTACAGTCCGGACCGGGGAGCTGTTTTTT. The variable domain in full, with the rest retrieved from reference TRBV7-2 and TRBJ2-2, is GAGVSQSPSNKVTEKGKDVELRCDPISGHTALYWYRQSLGQGLEFLIYFQGNSAPDKSGLPSDRFSAERTGGSVSTLTIQRTQQEDSAVYLCASSLATVRTGELFFGEGSRLTVL.

This clonotype was seen at least ten times. The gene calls are TRBV20-1 and TRBJ2-3; the match to TRBD2 covers 10 bases. The CDR3 contains 15 residues. The J segment lost 8 bases and the V segment lost 3 bases, leaving 11 bases of the junction unmatched. Per the germline V gene, CDR1 is DFQATT and CDR2 is SNEGSKA (reference sequence). As DNA, the CDR3 is TGCAGTGCTAGGCCGGGACTAGCGAAAACTGCTACGCAGTATTTT. This sequence encodes CSARPGLAKTATQYF.

In its sample, this clonotype was seen many times. The chain recombines TRBV18 with TRBJ2-5; D unresolved. This CDR3 has 13 residues. The V end lost 1 base, the J end lost 3 bases, and 6 bases lay between the germline ends. CDR1 KGHSH and CDR2 LQKENI come from the germline V gene. DNA for the CDR3: TGTGCCAGCTCACCACGGCAGAAAGAGACCCAGTACTTC. Encoded protein: CASSPRQKETQYF.

The V call is TRBV27, the J call TRBJ1-4; 8 positions match TRBD1. The CDR3 covers 13 residues. Germline-derived CDR1 and CDR2 are MNHEY and SMNVEV (reference sequence). V dropped 10 bases and J dropped 4; count of bases not matched to a gene: 5. CDR3 sequence (DNA): TGTGCCACCAGGGGGCAGGTTAATGAAAAACTGTTTTTT. Translation gives CATRGQVNEKLFF.

Ten or more counts support this clonotype. The chain carries TRBV20-1 and TRBJ2-7, with D perhaps TRBD1 or TRBD2 (5 bases each). The CDR3 has 11 amino acids. V was cut by 6 bases and J by 5 bases, with 11 bases left in between. Germline CDR1 is DFQATT and CDR2 is SNEGSKA (reference sequence). CDR3 protein: CSARDHNEQYF. The CDR3 nucleotides read TGCAGTGCCAGGGACCACAACGAGCAGTACTTC.

This clonotype was picked up one time. The chain links TRBV5-4 to TRBJ1-5; 9 bases line up with TRBD1. The CDR3 runs 16 residues. Unmatched junction bases numbered 7, after V lost 4 bases and J lost 2 bases. The germline CDR1 and CDR2 sequences are SGHNT and YYREEE (reference sequence). CDR3 residues: CASSTPDRGGNQPQHF. DNA of the CDR3: TGTGCCAGCAGCACCCCGGACAGGGGTGGCAATCAGCCCCAGCATTTT.